This T cell receptor (beta chain) was sequenced in a study of blood T cell repertoires in COVID-19. As for the study in general: The study drew acute and convalescent COVID-19 samples from the United States, Italy and Spain. PBMCs, B-cell-depleted T cells, or T cells were the source of the cDNA or gDNA that made up the material.

The V and J ends lost 8 bases and 7 bases, in that order; junction bases with no gene match: 12. The CDR3 extends over 15 amino acids. In germline, CDR1 is MGHDK, CDR2 SYGVNS. As handled by the study authors: Amplified reference gene primers provided the basis for estimating nucleated cell counts. Generated by immunoSEQ multiplex PCR, the TCRdb table keeps only in-frame clones and is missing some. For V, J and clone size, that table is used; D and trimming come from the DNA. Among a few hundred thousand clones listed, about 91% were seen once. The chain is built from TRBV25-1 and TRBJ2-1; 9 bases agree with TRBD1. The receptor was derived from a woman under 40 with COVID-19, enrolled during active disease. Source material: peripheral blood. The CDR3 here is CASETRGTGRNEQFF. In DNA, the CDR3 is TGTGCCAGCGAAACTCGCGGGACAGGGAGGAATGAGCAGTTCTTC.